This TCR beta chain derives from a study of cytomegalovirus exposure and HLA in healthy donors. Overall study findings and caveats: A later analysis found common viral pathogens apparently linked to several of the most significant clusters.

PCR involved 60 Vbeta and 13 Jbeta primers. Sequenced by immunoSEQ multiplex PCR; TCRdb stores in-frame clones only, minus some. The profile covers around 78,000 clones, with around 58% appearing a single time and around 6% taken by the ten largest. Worth noting for this clone: No antigen is known for it.

Germline CDR1 is MNHEY and CDR2 is SMNVEV (reference sequence). V shed 4 bases and J 5 bases; nucleotides not matched to a gene: 3. The CDR3 totals 14 residues. Nominal health characterized the donors when sampled, though unrecorded immune exposures were likely. Sequencing was done on a sample of PBMCs. This chain uses TRBV27 with TRBJ2-5; TRBD2 matches 11 bases. This sequence originates from a man between 25 and 39 years old in good health and CMV-seropositive. This chain's CDR3 is CASSWGLAAETQYF. DNA of the CDR3: TGTGCCAGCAGTTGGGGACTAGCGGCCGAGACCCAGTACTTC.